These 9 T cell receptor beta chains originate from one sample sequenced in a study of blood T cells in healthy people across ages. A J-beta primer mix and a sample-barcoded 5' primer were used in a second PCR of about 7 to 12 cycles. TCRdb analysed the 5' RACE reads with MiXCR anew, one entry per CDR3 protein. The sample contains roughly 1,000,000 distinct CDR3 sequences, approximately 25% of which appear only once. The same data also contributed to another study, on T cells of mothers and their children.

Input material: blood. The receptor set was obtained from a girl aged 2 to 9 in good health.

This clonotype was detected only once. The rearrangement links TRBV5-1 to TRBJ2-3; D possibly corresponds to TRBD1 (6 bases). CDR1 and CDR2 from the germline V gene are SGHRS and YFSETQ. This CDR3 comprises 14 residues. The ends were cut back, 4 bases at V and 5 bases at J, with 14 bases in the middle. CDR3 loop: CASSRDYREDTQYF. The CDR3 nucleotides are TGCGCCAGCAGCCGAGATTACAGGGAAGATACGCAGTATTTT.

J is TRBJ1-2 and V is TRBV5-1; 7 bases fit TRBD1. J gave up 0 bases and V 4 bases, and 3 bases lay outside the gene matches. Per germline, CDR1 SGHRS and CDR2 YFSETQ. This CDR3 is 14 amino acids long. The CDR3 is CASSDGTANYGYTF. For the CDR3, the DNA is TGCGCCAGCAGCGACGGGACAGCTAACTATGGCTACACCTTC.

The chain uses TRBV2 and TRBJ2-7; possible D gene TRBD2, 6 bases. The V and J ends lost 7 bases and 6 bases respectively, with 19 bases between them. The germline CDR1 and CDR2 sequences are SNHLY and FYNNEI. This CDR3 is built from 14 residues. The CDR3: CASTYRAGVSEQYF. CDR3 DNA: TGTGCCAGCACCTATCGAGCGGGTGTCTCCGAGCAGTACTTC.

This clonotype occurred a few times. DNA for the CDR3: TGTGCCAGCAGTGGCCCGAATTCGGGGCGCGACGGGAACACTGAAGCTTTCTTT. Translation gives CASSGPNSGRDGNTEAFF. J is TRBJ1-1 and V is TRBV12-3 or TRBV12-4; maybe TRBD1 (5 bases). This CDR3 has 18 amino acids. Trimming cost V 5 bases and J 1 base, with 23 bases left between them.

The chain's CDR3 is CASSLEGRDADTQYF. In nucleotides, the CDR3 is TGTGCCAGCAGCTTAGAGGGCAGGGATGCAGATACGCAGTATTTT. This chain joins TRBV7-9 and TRBJ2-3; D might be TRBD1 (5 bases). In germline, CDR1 is SEHNR, CDR2 FQNEAQ (reference sequence). The CDR3 sequence is 15 residues long. Trimming took off 1 base at V and 4 bases at J, with 12 bases between the two ends.

DNA of the CDR3: TGCAGTGCTACTGCCACAGGGTTGAAACATCACGCCTCCTACGAGCAGTACTTC. It is translated as CSATATGLKHHASYEQYF. J is TRBJ2-7 and V is TRBV20-1; tentatively, D is TRBD1 (6 bases). V was shortened by 4 bases and J by 0 bases, with 25 bases between the two germline ends. Germline V gene data show CDR1 as DFQATT and CDR2 as SNEGSKA (reference sequence). The CDR3 contains 18 residues.

The genes are TRBV2 and TRBJ2-1; 9 bases fit TRBD2. V lost 8 bases to trimming and J lost 8 bases; unmatched junction nucleotides: 13. The CDR3 has 15 amino acids. CDR1 SNHLY and CDR2 FYNNEI come from the germline V gene. The CDR3 protein is CASGLAGGPVDEQFF. The CDR3 DNA is TGTGCCAGCGGTCTGGCGGGAGGGCCAGTTGATGAGCAGTTCTTC.

This clonotype was found a few times. The rearrangement joins TRBV11-2 to TRBJ2-4; a possible D gene is TRBD1 (5 bases). The germline gives CDR1 SGHAT, CDR2 FQNNGV. CDR3 length: 15 amino acids. Deletions cut 1 base from V and 4 bases from J, with 11 bases between. The CDR3 nucleotides are TGTGCCAGCAGCTTAGTTGGGGCAGATAAAAACATTCAGTACTTC. It specifies CASSLVGADKNIQYF.

The CDR3: CASSSPRDSFSYEQYF. For the CDR3, the DNA is TGTGCCAGCAGCTCTCCCCGGGACAGCTTCTCCTACGAGCAGTACTTC. This chain links TRBV7-9 with TRBJ2-7, with 7 bases aligning to TRBD1. With 4 bases clipped from V and 0 bases from J, the junction kept 9 bases outside the gene matches. Germline V gene lookup returns CDR1 SEHNR and CDR2 FQNEAQ (reference sequence). The CDR3 length is 16 residues.